These 32 T cell receptor beta chains originate from one sample sequenced in a study of blood T cell repertoires in COVID-19. The repertoire was sequenced with immunoSEQ multiplex PCR; TCRdb's copy has only in-frame clones and lacks some. The sample has a few hundred thousand clones, approximately 91% seen once. The source material was PBMCs or T cells enriched from blood (not recorded which). These receptors were collected from a woman aged 35 to 49 who had recovered from COVID-19.

V and J are TRBV14 and TRBJ1-1; D is possibly TRBD1 (5 bases). This CDR3 is 15 amino acids long. V lost 4 bases and J lost 4, with 16 bases in between. Germline values: CDR1 SGHDN, CDR2 FVKESK. Here the CDR3 reads CASSPSPGGLTEAFF. CDR3 bases: TGTGCCAGCAGCCCCTCGCCCGGGGGACTCACTGAAGCTTTCTTT.

The chain carries TRBV28 and TRBJ1-1; 7 bases are a match to TRBD1. Trimming removed 2 bases from V and 2 bases from J; junction bases left unmatched: 14. This CDR3 has 18 residues. Per germline, CDR1 MDHEN and CDR2 SYDVKM. The CDR3 DNA is TGTGCCAGCAGTTTACCCCGGGGACAGTTTGGGATCAACACTGAAGCTTTCTTT. It specifies CASSLPRGQFGINTEAFF.

The chain couples TRBV5-6 to TRBJ2-3; 9 nucleotides align to TRBD1. Trimming cost V 4 bases and J 5 bases; bases outside gene matches: 5. The CDR3 runs 14 residues. Germline V gives CDR1 SGHDT, CDR2 YYEEEE. The CDR3 DNA reads TGTGCCAGCAGCCTGGACAGGGGAATAGATACGCAGTATTTT. Amino acid sequence: CASSLDRGIDTQYF. Variable domain in full (rest from reference TRBV5-6 and TRBJ2-3): DAGVTQSPTHLIKTRGQQVTLRCSPKSGHDTVSWYQQALGQGPQFIFQYYEEEERQRGNFPDRFSGHQFPNYSSELNVNALLLGDSALYLCASSLDRGIDTQYFGPGTRLTVL.

This chain joins TRBV28 and TRBJ1-5; D is ambiguous. The CDR3 totals 11 residues. Looked up from germline, CDR1 is MDHEN and CDR2 is SYDVKM. The V end lost 7 bases, the J end lost 11 bases, and 12 bases lay between the germline ends. CDR3 sequence (DNA): TGTGCCAGCAAGCAGGTGGAGGCCCAGCATTTT. Its translation is CASKQVEAQHF.

This chain uses TRBV12-3 or TRBV12-4 with TRBJ2-1; D ambiguous. The CDR3 contains 13 residues. Trimming stripped 7 bases from V and 0 bases from J, with 7 bases between. DNA of the CDR3: TGTGCCAGCACCCGGAGCTCCTACAATGAGCAGTTCTTC. This encodes CASTRSSYNEQFF.

The V call is TRBV5-6, the J call TRBJ1-3, with 8 bases that match TRBD1. Germline loops: CDR1 SGHDT, CDR2 YYEEEE. This CDR3 region has 15 residues. V shed 2 bases, J shed 2 bases, and the junction held 3 bases outside the gene matches. In nucleotides, the CDR3 is TGTGCCAGCAGCTTTGGACAGGGCCCTGGAAACACCATATATTTT. Translating it yields CASSFGQGPGNTIYF.

This chain joins TRBV4-1 and TRBJ2-3; TRBD2 matches 9 bases. CDR1 and CDR2 from the germline V gene are MGHRA and YSYEKL. With 0 bases clipped from V and 4 bases from J, the junction kept 14 bases outside the gene matches. The CDR3 totals 19 residues. CDR3 in amino acids: CASSQDRGSGGPRADTQYF. The DNA for the CDR3 is TGCGCCAGCAGCCAAGATCGCGGTAGCGGGGGCCCTAGGGCAGATACGCAGTATTTT.

The J gene is TRBJ1-1, the V gene TRBV27; tentatively, D is TRBD1 (5 bases). CDR1 and CDR2 (germline): MNHEY, SMNVEV (reference sequence). The germline V and J ends were trimmed by 8 bases and 1 base, with 8 bases remaining between them. CDR3 size: 12 residues. CDR3 amino acids: CASGRGNTEAFF. Written as DNA, the CDR3 is TGTGCCAGCGGAAGGGGGAACACTGAAGCTTTCTTT.

The CDR3 reads CASSLTTGIEQYF. CDR3 in DNA: TGTGCCAGCAGTTTAACGACAGGGATCGAGCAGTACTTC. This chain connects TRBV27 to TRBJ2-7; 7 bases fit TRBD1. Germline lookup yields CDR1 MNHEY and CDR2 SMNVEV (reference sequence). The CDR3 sequence is 13 residues long. Trimming at V came to 2 bases and at J to 6 bases, leaving 4 bases not matched to a gene.

This clone was seen a few times. The chain uses TRBV28 and TRBJ1-6, with D perhaps matching TRBD1 (6 bases). Germline V gives CDR1 MDHEN, CDR2 SYDVKM. The CDR3 totals 17 residues. The V gene lost 4 bases and the J gene lost 0 bases, with 13 bases spanning the gap. CDR3 loop: CASSSLDRSSYNSPLHF. CDR3 DNA: TGTGCCAGCAGTTCCCTTGACAGGAGCTCCTATAATTCACCCCTCCACTTT.

This chain links TRBV11-2 with TRBJ1-4, with D possibly TRBD1 on 5 matching bases. The V gene's germline CDR1 is SGHAT and CDR2 FQNNGV. V gave up 0 bases and J gave up 8 bases, with 10 bases separating them. The CDR3 is 14 amino acids. CDR3 nucleotides: TGTGCCAGCAGCTTAGAGGGGGGATCCGAAAAACTGTTTTTT. This gives the protein CASSLEGGSEKLFF.

The gene calls are TRBV11-3 and TRBJ2-5; 8 bases map to TRBD1. After removal of 5 bases from V and 2 bases from J, the junction contained 7 bases not matched to a gene. CDR3 length: 15 residues. The germline CDR1 and CDR2 sequences are SGHNT and YENEEA. As DNA, the CDR3 is TGTGCCAGCAGCCCGAGAGGGACAGGTCAAGAGACCCAGTACTTC. The encoded protein is CASSPRGTGQETQYF.

This clone was seen only once. The chain is built from TRBV27 and TRBJ2-3; a weak D match, TRBD1 (6 bases). The germline V gene has CDR1 MNHEY and CDR2 SMNVEV (reference sequence). The V end lost 4 bases, the J end lost 0 bases, and 11 bases lay between the germline ends. There are 15 residues in the CDR3. The CDR3 DNA follows: TGTGCCAGCAGTTATACAGGGCTTAGCACAGATACGCAGTATTTT. Protein sequence: CASSYTGLSTDTQYF.

V usage is TRBV20-1 and J usage is TRBJ2-5, with 7 bases matching TRBD2. Per the germline V gene, CDR1 is DFQATT and CDR2 is SNEGSKA (reference sequence). The CDR3 spans 14 residues. The junction had 9 bases not matched to a gene; V was cut back by 3 bases and J by 5 bases. CDR3 loop: CSASPAGVMETQYF. The DNA of the CDR3 is TGCAGTGCTAGTCCGGCGGGAGTGATGGAGACCCAGTACTTC.

The chain recombines TRBV30 with TRBJ2-7; 11 bases line up with TRBD1. The CDR3 totals 11 residues. Germline lookup yields CDR1 GTSNPN and CDR2 SVGIG (reference sequence). J was trimmed by 6 bases and V by 6 bases; bases with no gene match: 1. The CDR3 bases are TGTGCCTGTGGGACAGGGGGCGAGCAGTACTTC. Amino acids: CACGTGGEQYF.

The V call is TRBV27, the J call TRBJ1-4, with D perhaps TRBD1 (5 bases). V was clipped by 6 bases and J by 7 bases, with 15 bases between them. The germline CDR1 and CDR2 sequences are MNHEY and SMNVEV (reference sequence). The CDR3 length is 14 residues. The CDR3 loop reads CASRVGARSEKLFF. In DNA form, the CDR3 reads TGTGCCAGCAGAGTAGGGGCGAGGAGTGAAAAACTGTTTTTT.

V usage is TRBV10-3 and J usage is TRBJ1-4; 7 positions match TRBD1. Germline V CDR1 and CDR2: ENHRY, SYGVKD. The CDR3 has 15 amino acids. The junction had 5 bases not matched to a gene; V was cut back by 2 bases and J by 5 bases. Here the CDR3 DNA reads TGTGCCATCAGTGAGGCAGGGGGTGGGAATGAAAAACTGTTTTTT. Translation: CAISEAGGGNEKLFF.

This clone was seen only a few times. The genes are TRBV27 and TRBJ1-4; 9 bases fit TRBD1. CDR3 size: 14 residues. From germline, CDR1 is MNHEY and CDR2 SMNVEV (reference sequence). The trim removed 5 bases at V and 6 bases at J, leaving 4 bases unmatched. CDR3 protein: CASSVTGGYEKLFF. The CDR3 DNA sequence: TGTGCCAGCAGTGTGACAGGGGGGTATGAAAAACTGTTTTTT.

J is TRBJ2-3 and V is TRBV6-2 or TRBV6-3; 9 bases are a match to TRBD2. The CDR3 consists of 15 residues. V lost 6 bases, J lost 2 bases, and 6 bases stayed unmatched. CDR1 MNHEY and CDR2 SVGEGT come from the germline V gene. DNA for the CDR3: TGTGCCAGCAGCCGTGCTAGCGGGGACACAGATACGCAGTATTTT. Protein product: CASSRASGDTDTQYF.

Details on this clone: The sample holds other DNA sequences that translate to the same CDR3. V gene TRBV7-9 combines with J gene TRBJ2-7; no definite D call. Germline CDR1 is SEHNR and CDR2 is FQNEAQ (reference sequence). With 3 bases removed from V and 0 bases from J, the gap between germline ends came to 6 bases. The CDR3 consists of 13 residues. The CDR3 sequence is CASSFQDSYEQYF. CDR3 in DNA: TGTGCCAGCAGCTTCCAGGACTCCTACGAGCAGTACTTC.

This clone was recorded once. The chain links TRBV7-9 to TRBJ1-2, with TRBD1 matching 9 bases. The CDR3 contains 14 residues. With V trimmed by 5 bases and J by 5 bases, 6 bases remained unmatched. Germline-derived CDR1 and CDR2 are SEHNR and FQNEAQ (reference sequence). The CDR3 coding sequence is TGTGCCAGCAGCCTGAACGGACAGGGGTATGGCTACACCTTC. Translated, it gives CASSLNGQGYGYTF.

The chain is built from TRBV6-5 and TRBJ1-1; D unresolved. The CDR3 length is 16 residues. CDR1 and CDR2 (germline): MNHEY, SVGAGI. V was pared by 2 bases and J by 4 bases, with 17 bases between. The CDR3 sequence: CASSYGRPGRGTEAFF. CDR3 nucleotide sequence: TGTGCCAGCAGTTACGGGAGACCGGGGAGAGGCACTGAAGCTTTCTTT.

V is TRBV6-6 and J is TRBJ2-7; D might be TRBD1 (7 bases). CDR1 and CDR2 from the germline V gene are MNHNY and SVGAGI (reference sequence). This CDR3 has 14 amino acids. The ends were cut back, 7 bases at V and 1 base at J, with 14 bases in the middle. The CDR3 sequence: CASTKGGQSYEQYF. The CDR3 DNA reads TGTGCCAGCACCAAGGGGGGACAGTCCTACGAGCAGTACTTC.

J is TRBJ1-4 and V is TRBV7-2, with a tentative D call TRBD1 (6 bases). Germline V gene lookup returns CDR1 SGHTA and CDR2 FQGNSA. The ends were cut back, 5 bases at V and 5 bases at J, with 12 bases in the middle. The CDR3 totals 14 residues. CDR3 protein: CASSQGQWNEKLFF. CDR3 coding DNA: TGTGCCAGCAGCCAAGGACAGTGGAATGAAAAACTGTTTTTT. The full variable domain, in which reference TRBV7-2 and TRBJ1-4 provide the parts outside the CDR3, is GAGVSQSPSNKVTEKGKDVELRCDPISGHTALYWYRQSLGQGLEFLIYFQGNSAPDKSGLPSDRFSAERTGGSVSTLTIQRTQQEDSAVYLCASSQGQWNEKLFFGSGTQLSVL.

This chain links TRBV6-5 with TRBJ1-6; D remains unclear. The CDR3 loop spans 16 amino acids. The germline gives CDR1 MNHEY, CDR2 SVGAGI. V gave up 0 bases and J gave up 4 bases, with 10 bases separating them. The CDR3 reads CASSYSSQPYNSPLHF. The CDR3 region has the DNA TGTGCCAGCAGTTACTCGAGTCAACCTTATAATTCACCCCTCCACTTT.

The chain couples TRBV4-3 to TRBJ1-1; D remains ambiguous. This CDR3 spans 14 amino acids. Trimming removed 0 bases from V and 0 bases from J, with 5 bases in between. In germline, CDR1 is LGHNA, CDR2 YSLEER. As DNA, the CDR3 is TGCGCCAGCAGCCAAGACAGATTGAACACTGAAGCTTTCTTT. It translates to CASSQDRLNTEAFF.

Remarks on this clone: The same CDR3 arises from other DNA sequences in this sample as well. The chain combines TRBV30 with TRBJ2-7; 10 bases are a match to TRBD2. Trimming took 1 base from V and 4 from J; bases not matched to a gene: 1. The CDR3 covers 13 residues. CDR1 and CDR2 from the germline V gene are GTSNPN and SVGIG (reference sequence). Written as DNA, the CDR3 is TGTGCCTGGAGTGGACTAGCGGGTTACGAGCAGTACTTC. It specifies CAWSGLAGYEQYF.

The rearrangement links TRBV7-9 to TRBJ1-2; tentative D call: TRBD1 (6 bases). The V gene lost 1 base and the J gene lost 4 bases, with 16 bases spanning the gap. The CDR3 length is 16 residues. From germline, CDR1 is SEHNR and CDR2 FQNEAQ (reference sequence). The CDR3 nucleotides read TGTGCCAGCAGCTTAGACTCGCCAGGGGATAGCTATGGCTACACCTTC. It specifies CASSLDSPGDSYGYTF.

This clone was counted a single time. V and J are TRBV30 and TRBJ2-5; TRBD1 matches at 11 bases. The CDR3 spans 15 residues. Germline lookup yields CDR1 GTSNPN and CDR2 SVGIG (reference sequence). The ends lost 5 bases at V and 2 bases at J; junction bases unmatched: 7. CDR3: CAWHLGDRGQETQYF. As DNA, the CDR3 is TGTGCCTGGCACTTGGGGGACAGGGGGCAAGAGACCCAGTACTTC.

The J gene is TRBJ2-1, the V gene TRBV7-3; weak D call: TRBD2 (6 bases). The CDR3 sequence is 14 residues long. With 4 bases removed from V and 5 bases from J, the gap between germline ends came to 12 bases. In germline, CDR1 is SGHTA, CDR2 FQGTGA. CDR3 nucleotide sequence: TGTGCCAGCAGCTCCGGGGGAGCGAACAATGAGCAGTTCTTC. Encoded protein: CASSSGGANNEQFF.

The chain recombines TRBV3-1 (or the pseudogene TRBV3-2) with TRBJ1-1, with TRBD1 identical over 7 bases. Germline trimming cut 3 bases from V and 5 bases from J; bases unmatched to any gene: 12. The V gene's germline CDR1 is LGHDT and CDR2 YNNKEL (reference sequence). The CDR3 extends over 16 amino acids. The CDR3 here is CASSHISPTGQTEAFF. The CDR3 DNA follows: TGTGCCAGCAGCCATATATCCCCGACAGGGCAAACTGAAGCTTTCTTT.

This rearrangement joins TRBV30 to TRBJ2-7, with 11 bases that match TRBD1. CDR3 size: 15 residues. Losses at the gene ends were 3 bases for V and 2 bases for J; bases not matched to a gene: 6. CDR1 and CDR2 (germline): GTSNPN, SVGIG (reference sequence). The CDR3 region is CAWSPGQGVTYEQYF. The CDR3 region has the DNA TGTGCCTGGAGCCCGGGACAGGGGGTCACCTACGAGCAGTACTTC.